These T cell receptor beta chains were read from a single sample in a study of OX40 agonist ivuxolimab in advanced cancers. Assay used: immunoSEQ multiplex PCR; TCRdb lists only in-frame clones, some missing. The table lists roughly 15,000 clones, approximately 78% of them singletons. The material sequenced was CD4+ or CD8+ T cells sorted from blood, taken in a trial of the OX40 agonist ivuxolimab. Receptors originate from an adult with an advanced solid tumor such as melanoma, head and neck, liver or kidney cancer. CDR3s include the opening cysteine and the closing phenylalanine or tryptophan. The D gene is left open where the match is weak. The size entry is marked missing in some rows and otherwise reads once, few, many or a size class.

abundance	v_gene	j_gene	d_gene	CDR3nt	CDR3aa
-	TRBV14	TRBJ2-7	-	TGTGCCAGCAGCCAAGGCCCTCCGCTCCGGTACTTC	CASSQGPPLRYF
-	TRBV28	TRBJ2-2	-	TGTGCCAGCAGTTCCTCCCGACAGCCTACCGGGGAGCTGTTTTTT	CASSSSRQPTGELFF
few	TRBV6-4	TRBJ2-3	TRBD2	TGTGCCAGCAGTAAACTAGCGGAGGCAGCAGATACGCAGTATTTT	CASSKLAEAADTQYF
once	TRBV27	TRBJ2-7	-	TGTGCCAGCAGTCCCACGGGACTCTTAGACTACGAGCAGTACTTC	CASSPTGLLDYEQYF
medium-sized	TRBV4-2	TRBJ1-4	TRBD1	TGTGCCAGCAGCGCGGGACAGGGTTTGGCTAATGAAAAACTGTTTTTT	CASSAGQGLANEKLFF
-	TRBV7-6	TRBJ2-5	-	TGTGCCACCTCCCCCCAGTACTTC	CATSPQYF
-	TRBV5-1	TRBJ2-5	-	TGCGCCAGCAGCTTGGAAGTGAGCAGGGGTTGGGAGACCCAGTACTTC	CASSLEVSRGWETQYF
-	TRBV6-6	TRBJ1-5	-	TGTGCCAGCAGAGCGACGGCGCCCCAGCATTTT	CASRATAPQHF
-	TRBV4-1	TRBJ2-3	-	TGCGCCAGCAGCCTAGGGACTTCCACGGGGGATACGCAGTATTTT	CASSLGTSTGDTQYF
-	TRBV21-1	TRBJ2-7	-	TGTGCCACCCCCCAGCACTACGTCTGGCAGTACTTC	CATPQHYVWQYF
-	TRBV7-2	TRBJ2-2	TRBD1	TGTGCCAGCAGCTTAGGACAGGGGCCGAACACCGGGGAGCTGTTTTTT	CASSLGQGPNTGELFF
-	TRBV7-3	TRBJ2-7	-	TGTGCCAGCAGCTTAATCAACGGGCTCTCCTACGAGCAGTACTTC	CASSLINGLSYEQYF
-	TRBV7-3	TRBJ2-7	TRBD1	TGCGCCAGCAGCCCCGAAGACAGGGGATCCTACGAGCAGTACTTC	CASSPEDRGSYEQYF
-	TRBV9	TRBJ1-1	-	TGTGCCAGCAGCGTAGCTACGCAGGGAACTGAAGCTTTCTTT	CASSVATQGTEAFF